This is a list of T cell receptor beta chains from one sample in a study of T cell responses to AZD1222 COVID-19 vaccine. The data were produced by immunoSEQ multiplex PCR, yet TCRdb's version contains in-frame clones alone and is incomplete. Of about 130,000 clones in the sample, over 80% were seen once. Source: peripheral blood, taken on day 0 of AZD1222 vaccination. These TCRs come from an adult in good health. Each CDR3 is given with its conserved first and last residue. The order of the fields is clone size, V gene, D gene, J gene, CDR3 length, CDR3 protein, CDR3 DNA. D genes are given only for firm matches. Some rows have no size entry. The others give once, few or many, or a class for an expanded clone.

>once|TRBV27|TRBD2|TRBJ2-3|15
CASSFWREGKDTQYF
TGTGCCAGCAGTTTTTGGCGGGAGGGGAAAGATACGCAGTATTTT
>few|TRBV18|.|TRBJ1-3|13
CASSPETGNTIYF
TGTGCCAGCTCACCAGAGACAGGAAACACCATATATTTT
>.|TRBV28|.|TRBJ1-2|13
CASSLQRGYGYTF
TGTGCCAGCAGTTTGCAGAGAGGCTATGGCTACACCTTC
>.|TRBV5-6|TRBD1|TRBJ1-1|16
CASSLGPGTVNTEAFF
TGTGCCAGCAGCTTGGGACCCGGGACAGTGAACACTGAAGCTTTCTTT
>.|TRBV18|TRBD1|TRBJ2-7|16
CASSPTSDRDAYEQYF
TGTGCCAGCTCACCTACCTCGGACAGGGATGCCTACGAGCAGTACTTC
>few|TRBV3-1/TRBV3-2|.|TRBJ1-1|13
CASSLHGMTEAFF
TGTGCCAGCAGCCTGCACGGGATGACTGAAGCTTTCTTT
>.|TRBV6-5|TRBD2|TRBJ2-1|15
CASSGLAGGPNEQFF
TGTGCCAGCAGCGGACTAGCGGGGGGGCCCAATGAGCAGTTCTTC
>.|TRBV9|.|TRBJ1-5|19
CASSVVGGALGPSNQPQHF
TGTGCCAGCAGCGTAGTTGGGGGGGCGCTGGGCCCTAGCAATCAGCCCCAGCATTTT
>.|TRBV5-1|TRBD1|TRBJ2-2|15
CASSSRDSYTGELFF
TGCGCCAGCAGCTCCCGGGACAGCTACACCGGGGAGCTGTTTTTT
>.|TRBV19|TRBD1|TRBJ1-1|15
CASTTTGIMNTEAFF
TGTGCCAGTACCACGACAGGGATCATGAACACTGAAGCTTTCTTT
>.|TRBV9|TRBD1|TRBJ1-3|17
CASSNGQGNPPGNTIYF
TGTGCCAGCAGCAACGGACAGGGAAACCCTCCTGGAAACACCATATATTTT
>.|TRBV5-1|TRBD2|TRBJ2-3|16
CASSPLAGESTDTQYF
TGCGCCAGCAGCCCCCTAGCGGGAGAGAGCACAGATACGCAGTATTTT
>.|TRBV24-1|.|TRBJ1-2|16
CATSDLQTSKGYGYTF
TGTGCCACCAGTGATTTGCAGACCTCAAAGGGCTATGGCTACACCTTC
>.|TRBV19|.|TRBJ2-3|16
CASSAPGPRHTDTQYF
TGTGCCAGTAGTGCCCCGGGACCCCGACACACAGATACGCAGTATTTT
>.|TRBV15|.|TRBJ2-2|17
CATSPILRGTSGGELFF
TGTGCCACCAGCCCAATCCTCAGGGGAACGAGTGGCGGGGAGCTGTTTTTT
>.|TRBV11-3|TRBD2|TRBJ2-7|15
CASSLGLADSYEQYF
TGTGCCAGCAGCTTAGGACTAGCGGATTCCTACGAGCAGTACTTC
>.|TRBV7-3|.|TRBJ2-3|13
CASSPQSTDTQYF
TGTGCCAGCAGCCCCCAGAGCACAGATACGCAGTATTTT